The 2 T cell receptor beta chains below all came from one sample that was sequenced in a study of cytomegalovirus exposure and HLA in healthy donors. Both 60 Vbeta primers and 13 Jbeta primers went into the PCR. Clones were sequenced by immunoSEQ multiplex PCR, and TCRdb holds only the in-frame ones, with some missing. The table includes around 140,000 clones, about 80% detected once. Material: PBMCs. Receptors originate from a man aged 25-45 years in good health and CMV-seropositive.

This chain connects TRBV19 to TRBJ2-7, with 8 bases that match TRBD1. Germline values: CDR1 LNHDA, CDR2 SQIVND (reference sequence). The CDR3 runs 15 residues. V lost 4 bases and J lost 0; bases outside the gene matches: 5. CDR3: CASSTGTGGSYEQYF. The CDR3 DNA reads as TGTGCCAGTAGTACCGGGACAGGAGGCTCCTACGAGCAGTACTTC.

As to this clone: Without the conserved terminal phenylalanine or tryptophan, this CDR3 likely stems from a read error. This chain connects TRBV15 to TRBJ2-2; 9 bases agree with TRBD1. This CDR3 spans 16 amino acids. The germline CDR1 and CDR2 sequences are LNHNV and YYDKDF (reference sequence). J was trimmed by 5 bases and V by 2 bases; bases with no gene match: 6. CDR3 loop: CATSRSKTGGTGELFL. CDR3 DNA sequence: TGTGCCACCAGCAGATCAAAGACAGGGGGAACCGGGGAGCTGTTTCTT.